These 21 T cell receptor beta chains originate from one sample sequenced in a study of blood T cells in healthy people across ages. Combining a sample-barcoded 5' primer with a J-beta primer mix, a second PCR ran for roughly 7 to 11 cycles. MiXCR was run by TCRdb on the 5' RACE reads, yielding one entry per CDR3 protein. The repertoire holds roughly 830,000 distinct CDR3 sequences, with about 59% as singletons. Sequencing input: blood. Receptors originate from a man aged 30 to 39 in good health.

V usage is TRBV5-1 and J usage is TRBJ2-5; D call uncertain. V was pared by 2 bases and J by 3 bases, with 11 bases between. The CDR3 has 14 residues. Germline CDR1 reads SGHRS; CDR2 reads YFSETQ. The CDR3 DNA sequence: TGCGCCAGCAGCTTCGGTCCAGGTGAAGAGACCCAGTACTTC. Its protein product is CASSFGPGEETQYF.

This chain links TRBV20-1 with TRBJ2-1, with 7 nucleotides matching TRBD1. There are 17 residues in the CDR3. J gave up 2 bases and V 2 bases, and 12 bases lay outside the gene matches. Germline CDR1 is DFQATT and CDR2 is SNEGSKA (reference sequence). This CDR3 reads CSARRFQPGQPYNEQFF. CDR3 DNA sequence: TGCAGTGCTAGACGATTCCAACCGGGACAGCCCTACAATGAGCAGTTCTTC.

CDR3: CSVGPGGNEQFF. The CDR3 DNA sequence: TGCAGCGTGGGGCCCGGGGGAAATGAGCAGTTCTTC. The rearrangement links TRBV29-1 to TRBJ2-1; weak D call: TRBD2 (6 bases). Trimming took off 6 bases at V and 7 bases at J, with 13 bases between the two ends. Germline CDR1 SQVTM, CDR2 ANQGSEA. This CDR3 is built from 12 residues.

The gene calls are TRBV7-2 and TRBJ1-2; 7 bases line up with TRBD1. Germline lookup yields CDR1 SGHTA and CDR2 FQGNSA. Germline trimming cut 5 bases from V and 2 bases from J; bases unmatched to any gene: 8. The CDR3 loop spans 15 amino acids. CDR3 residues: CASSLWDRENYGYTF. In DNA form, the CDR3 reads TGTGCCAGCAGCCTATGGGACAGAGAGAACTATGGCTACACCTTC. Supplemented by reference TRBV7-2 and TRBJ1-2, the full variable domain reads GAGVSQSPSNKVTEKGKDVELRCDPISGHTALYWYRQSLGQGLEFLIYFQGNSAPDKSGLPSDRFSAERTGGSVSTLTIQRTQQEDSAVYLCASSLWDRENYGYTFGSGTRLTVV.

This clonotype was observed a few times. The chain couples TRBV6-2 or TRBV6-3 to TRBJ2-5; possibly TRBD1 for D (5 bases). The ends were cut back, 5 bases at V and 4 bases at J, with 17 bases in the middle. The V gene's germline CDR1 is MNHEY and CDR2 SVGEGT. The CDR3 is 15 amino acids. CDR3 DNA sequence: TGTGCCAGCAGTGCCCTACAGGCGCCCCGAGAGACCCAGTACTTC. Translating it yields CASSALQAPRETQYF.

Only a few counts were recorded for this clonotype. The chain carries TRBV9 and TRBJ2-5; maybe TRBD2 (6 bases). Germline V lookup: CDR1 SGDLS, CDR2 YYNGEE. V lost 3 bases, J lost 4 bases, and 19 bases lay in between. The CDR3 is made up of 16 amino acids. CDR3 sequence reads: CASSGGVTSSTETQYF. The CDR3, as DNA: TGTGCCAGCAGCGGGGGGGTAACCTCCTCGACAGAGACCCAGTACTTC. Complete variable domain (other parts from reference TRBV9 and TRBJ2-5): DSGVTQTPKHLITATGQRVTLRCSPRSGDLSVYWYQQSLDQGLQFLIQYYNGEERAKGNILERFSAQQFPDLHSELNLSSLELGDSALYFCASSGGVTSSTETQYFGPGTRLLVL.

The CDR3 DNA reads TGTGCCATCAGGAACCGGGACAGGTCCACAGATACGCAGTATTTT. Translated: CAIRNRDRSTDTQYF. The chain links TRBV10-3 to TRBJ2-3, with 8 bases lining up with TRBD1. V lost 6 bases to trimming and J lost 2 bases; unmatched junction nucleotides: 7. The CDR3 has 15 residues. The germline CDR1 and CDR2 sequences are ENHRY and SYGVKD.

This chain links TRBV27 with TRBJ1-6; D gene ambiguous. Germline-derived CDR1 and CDR2 are MNHEY and SMNVEV (reference sequence). This CDR3 has 15 residues. The V end lost 4 bases, the J end lost 4 bases, and 11 bases lay between the germline ends. CDR3 sequence: CASSSPGKYNSPLHF. DNA for the CDR3: TGTGCCAGCAGTTCCCCGGGGAAGTATAATTCACCCCTCCACTTT.

This chain links TRBV28 with TRBJ2-7; D tentatively fits TRBD1 or TRBD2 (5 bases each). This CDR3 contains 14 residues. In germline, CDR1 is MDHEN, CDR2 SYDVKM. Trimming stripped 5 bases from V and 3 bases from J, with 14 bases between. In nucleotides, the CDR3 is TGTGCCAGCAGTCGGCCCAGGGAGATCTACGAGCAGTACTTC. Translating it yields CASSRPREIYEQYF.

This chain links TRBV10-3 with TRBJ2-3; perhaps TRBD1 as D (5 bases). Germline V gene lookup returns CDR1 ENHRY and CDR2 SYGVKD. Trimming cost V 2 bases and J 5 bases, with 14 bases left between them. The CDR3 is 15 amino acids. CDR3 nucleotide sequence: TGTGCCATCAGTGAGGTAAGGGAAAGGGGAGATACGCAGTATTTT. Its translation is CAISEVRERGDTQYF.

The rearrangement uses TRBV27 and TRBJ1-5; 10 nucleotides align to TRBD1. The V and J ends lost 7 bases and 6 bases, in that order; junction bases with no gene match: 9. The CDR3 is 15 amino acids. Germline lookup yields CDR1 MNHEY and CDR2 SMNVEV (reference sequence). The CDR3 bases are TGTGCCAGCAACCCGGGACAGGGGTTTAGTCAGCCCCAGCATTTT. As protein: CASNPGQGFSQPQHF.

The chain combines TRBV6-5 with TRBJ2-5; no definite D call. The CDR3 is 14 amino acids. The germline V gene has CDR1 MNHEY and CDR2 SVGAGI. V lost 6 bases and J lost 5, with 16 bases in between. The CDR3: CASRRMQGAETQYF. In nucleotides, the CDR3 is TGTGCCAGCAGGAGGATGCAAGGTGCGGAGACCCAGTACTTC.

The chain uses TRBV25-1 and TRBJ2-5, with 9 positions matching TRBD1. Germline CDR1 reads MGHDK; CDR2 reads SYGVNS. V gave up 6 bases and J gave up 1 base; unmatched junction bases: 6. The CDR3 has 15 residues. CDR3 in DNA: TGTGCCAGCAGATCGGGACAGGGCCTCCAAGAGACCCAGTACTTC. Its translation is CASRSGQGLQETQYF.

This clonotype came up many times. The chain recombines TRBV12-3 or TRBV12-4 with TRBJ2-1; 11 bases align to TRBD2. V gave up 5 bases and J gave up 1 base; unmatched junction bases: 7. This CDR3 contains 17 residues. CDR3: CASSTTSGAGSYNEQFF. For the CDR3, the DNA is TGTGCCAGCAGTACGACTAGCGGGGCTGGGTCCTACAATGAGCAGTTCTTC.

The rearrangement uses TRBV2 and TRBJ1-2; no clear D. The length of the CDR3 is 13 residues. The V end was cut by 8 bases, the J end by 3 bases, with 13 bases between. The V gene's germline CDR1 is SNHLY and CDR2 FYNNEI. The CDR3 DNA follows: TGTGCCAGCGGCGGGGAAACTTACTATGGCTACACCTTC. Amino acids: CASGGETYYGYTF. Full variable domain (remainder filled in from reference TRBV2 and TRBJ1-2): EPEVTQTPSHQVTQMGQEVILRCVPISNHLYFYWYRQILGQKVEFLVSFYNNEISEKSEIFDDQFSVERPDGSNFTLKIRSTKLEDSAMYFCASGGETYYGYTFGSGTRLTVV.

The chain links TRBV10-3 to TRBJ1-2, with TRBD1 identical over 7 bases. V gave up 7 bases and J gave up 3 bases; unmatched junction bases: 5. CDR3 length: 13 residues. The germline CDR1 and CDR2 sequences are ENHRY and SYGVKD. CDR3: CAITTGVYYGYTF. In DNA, the CDR3 is TGTGCCATCACTACAGGGGTGTACTATGGCTACACCTTC.

The chain has TRBV6-8 and TRBJ2-5; no definite D call. The germline V and J ends were trimmed by 8 bases and 0 bases, with 16 bases remaining between them. The CDR3 consists of 15 residues. CDR1 is MNHGY, CDR2 SAAAGT, per germline. This CDR3 reads CASGRSTAYQETQYF. DNA for the CDR3: TGTGCCAGCGGGCGCTCCACAGCGTACCAAGAGACCCAGTACTTC.

The rearrangement uses TRBV20-1 and TRBJ2-3; perhaps TRBD2 as D (5 bases). The CDR3 has 15 amino acids. V was pared by 0 bases and J by 5 bases, with 15 bases between. Germline CDR1 and CDR2: DFQATT and SNEGSKA (reference sequence). The CDR3 loop reads CSAREWESAGDTQYF. The CDR3 DNA sequence: TGCAGTGCTAGAGAGTGGGAGTCTGCCGGAGATACGCAGTATTTT.

The chain links TRBV14 to TRBJ1-2; TRBD1 matches at 11 bases. The CDR3 runs 13 residues. V lost 4 bases and J lost 7; bases outside the gene matches: 2. Germline loops: CDR1 SGHDN, CDR2 FVKESK. The CDR3 protein is CASSRDRGTGYTF. Here the CDR3 DNA reads TGTGCCAGCAGCCGGGACAGGGGGACTGGCTACACCTTC.

This chain links TRBV28 with TRBJ1-2, with 8 bases matching TRBD1. Unmatched junction bases numbered 23, after V lost 8 bases and J lost 9 bases. The CDR3 is 17 amino acids. Germline CDR1 reads MDHEN; CDR2 reads SYDVKM. The CDR3 coding sequence is TGTGCCAGCTTCAACTTATGGGCAGGGGGCCTTGGCCGAAGCTACACCTTC. Encoded protein: CASFNLWAGGLGRSYTF.

The chain links TRBV20-1 to TRBJ1-1; TRBD1 matches 11 bases. CDR3 length: 17 amino acids. Germline V gives CDR1 DFQATT, CDR2 SNEGSKA (reference sequence). J lost 0 bases, V lost 6 bases, and 12 bases had no gene match. The CDR3 DNA follows: TGCAGTGCGCAATCCGGGACAGGGGGGTTTTTGAACACTGAAGCTTTCTTT. As protein: CSAQSGTGGFLNTEAFF.